This section outlines one T cell receptor beta chain sequence together with its context. The PCR had 60 Vbeta and 13 Jbeta primers. Generated by immunoSEQ multiplex PCR, the TCRdb table keeps only in-frame clones and is missing some. This table holds 130,000 or so clones, roughly 70% found once. The sample belongs to a study of cytomegalovirus exposure and HLA in healthy donors. Germline V lookup: CDR1 LGHNA, CDR2 YSLEER. V dropped 0 bases and J dropped 5 bases, with 11 bases sitting between them. This CDR3 is built from 15 residues. The chain carries TRBV4-3 and TRBJ2-1; D is unresolved. This TCR derives from a woman between 40 and 55 years old in good health and CMV-seropositive. The specimen sequenced was PBMCs. This CDR3 is CASSQDLMANNEQFF. CDR3 in DNA: TGCGCCAGCAGCCAAGATTTAATGGCAAACAATGAGCAGTTCTTC.